This TCR beta chain is from a study of T cell responses to AZD1222 COVID-19 vaccine. Study-wide context: Second doses were pooled across both intervals (about 4 or about 12 weeks). Study-wide results and caveats: Within unmutated variant regions lay the reported targets of nearly half of spike-specific TCRs. The CD4 TCRs associated with vaccination extended across spike and predominated at 160-218 and 743-854. Elevations in Spike-specific TCR breadth and depth followed administration of two AZD1222 doses.

This CDR3 comprises 15 residues. Germline V CDR1 and CDR2: MNHEY, SVGAGI. Between the trimmed V and J ends, which lost 7 bases and 5 bases, there was a span of 20 bases. Points on this clone: Its target is unknown.

TCRdb's copy holds only in-frame clones and misses some; the assay was immunoSEQ multiplex PCR. The table has around 180,000 clones, 92% seen once. The clonotype originates from an adult in good health. The chain combines TRBV6-5 with TRBJ1-1; D is unclear. The sequencing used peripheral blood, collected on day 0 of AZD1222 vaccination. The CDR3 is CASIFMPTGVTEAFF. In nucleotides, the CDR3 is TGTGCCAGCATCTTTATGCCGACTGGGGTTACTGAAGCTTTCTTT.